This T cell receptor beta chain was profiled in a study of cytomegalovirus exposure and HLA in healthy donors. Vbeta (60) and Jbeta (13) primers were used in the PCR. The repertoire was sequenced with immunoSEQ multiplex PCR; TCRdb's copy has only in-frame clones and lacks some. Listed are more than 40,000 clones; 17% falls within the top ten. This CDR3 contains 14 residues. Germline V CDR1 and CDR2: MNHEY, SVGAGI. V lost 4 bases and J 5 bases, leaving 12 bases between the germline ends. This TCR derives from a male donor in good health and CMV-seronegative. Sequenced: PBMCs. The gene calls are TRBV6-5 and TRBJ1-5, with D unresolved. The CDR3 coding sequence is TGTGCCAGCAGTTCGGGTATTCGGGATCAGCCCCAGCATTTT. This encodes CASSSGIRDQPQHF.